This is a list of T cell receptor beta chains from one sample in a study of yellow fever vaccine responses in identical twins. Each CDR3 protein gets one entry after TCRdb re-called the RT-PCR reads with MiXCR. The data contain 900 to 1,100 distinct CDR3 sequences, around 82% of them singletons. The sample here was T cells from blood (PBMCs), unsorted or a sorted subset (not recorded which), taken before or after yellow fever vaccination (not recorded which). The receptor source for this set is a female donor who received the yellow fever vaccine. CDR3s include the opening cysteine and the closing phenylalanine or tryptophan. The order of the fields is J gene, V gene, clone size, D gene, CDR3 DNA, CDR3 protein. The D gene is left open where the match is weak. A clone size is listed for some rows: how often the clone was seen (once, few, many), or a class if it is expanded.

j_call: TRBJ2-7; v_call: TRBV4-1; clone_size: NA; d_call: NA; cdr3_nt: TGCGCCAGCAGGGTCCTGGCCTTCGGAGTAGGGGACGAGCAGTACTTC; cdr3_aa: CASRVLAFGVGDEQYF
j_call: TRBJ2-2; v_call: TRBV4-3; clone_size: once; d_call: NA; cdr3_nt: TGCGCCAGCCAAGGTACCGGGGAGCTGTTTTTT; cdr3_aa: CASQGTGELFF
j_call: TRBJ2-2; v_call: TRBV12-3/TRBV12-4; clone_size: NA; d_call: NA; cdr3_nt: TGTGCCAGCAGCCGTGGGACCGGGGAGCTGTTTTTT; cdr3_aa: CASSRGTGELFF
j_call: TRBJ1-6; v_call: TRBV2; clone_size: hyperexpanded; d_call: NA; cdr3_nt: TGTGCCAGCAGTGACAAAAATTCACCCCTCCACTTT; cdr3_aa: CASSDKNSPLHF
j_call: TRBJ2-5; v_call: TRBV13; clone_size: once; d_call: NA; cdr3_nt: TGTAGCAGTAAACGGTTGCAAGAGACCCAGTACTTC; cdr3_aa: CSSKRLQETQYF
j_call: TRBJ2-5; v_call: TRBV29-1; clone_size: NA; d_call: NA; cdr3_nt: TGCAGCGTTGTCGGGCAGGGCCAACAAGAGACCCAGTACTTC; cdr3_aa: CSVVGQGQQETQYF
j_call: TRBJ2-1; v_call: TRBV28; clone_size: NA; d_call: NA; cdr3_nt: TGTGCCAGCACGGAGGGGGGGCGGGATTACAATGAGCAGTTCTTC; cdr3_aa: CASTEGGRDYNEQFF
j_call: TRBJ2-3; v_call: TRBV19; clone_size: NA; d_call: NA; cdr3_nt: TGTGCCAGTAGTATAGGGAGGGATACGCAGTATTTT; cdr3_aa: CASSIGRDTQYF
j_call: TRBJ2-3; v_call: TRBV11-1; clone_size: NA; d_call: NA; cdr3_nt: TGTGCCAGCAGCCGGGGGAATAATACGCAGTATTTT; cdr3_aa: CASSRGNNTQYF
j_call: TRBJ1-1; v_call: TRBV10-1; clone_size: few; d_call: NA; cdr3_nt: TGCGCCAGCGCCTCCGCTCTACAGGGACCCATGAACACTGAAGCTTTCTTT; cdr3_aa: CASASALQGPMNTEAFF
j_call: TRBJ2-1; v_call: TRBV11-2; clone_size: once; d_call: TRBD1; cdr3_nt: TGTGGTTCGGGACAGGGCGTTGAGAAGGGAAACAATGAGCAGTTCTTC; cdr3_aa: CGSGQGVEKGNNEQFF
j_call: TRBJ1-5; v_call: TRBV23-1; clone_size: NA; d_call: NA; cdr3_nt: TGCGCCAGCATTAGGAATCAGCCCCAGCATTTT; cdr3_aa: CASIRNQPQHF
j_call: TRBJ2-2; v_call: TRBV6-5; clone_size: NA; d_call: TRBD1; cdr3_nt: TGTGCCAGCAGTTATGACAGGGGCACCGGGGAGCTGTTTTTT; cdr3_aa: CASSYDRGTGELFF
j_call: TRBJ1-2; v_call: TRBV23-1; clone_size: NA; d_call: NA; cdr3_nt: TGCGCCAGCAGTGACGATTATGGCTACACCTTC; cdr3_aa: CASSDDYGYTF
j_call: TRBJ1-3; v_call: TRBV30; clone_size: few; d_call: NA; cdr3_nt: TGTGCCTGGACACACTTCTCTGGAAACACCATATATTTT; cdr3_aa: CAWTHFSGNTIYF
j_call: TRBJ1-6; v_call: TRBV15; clone_size: NA; d_call: TRBD1; cdr3_nt: TGTGCCACCGACGGGACAGGGGGTTCACCCCTCCACTTT; cdr3_aa: CATDGTGGSPLHF
j_call: TRBJ2-7; v_call: TRBV11-2; clone_size: once; d_call: NA; cdr3_nt: TGTGCCAGCAGCCACGACAGTTATTACGAGCAGTACTTC; cdr3_aa: CASSHDSYYEQYF
j_call: TRBJ2-1; v_call: TRBV5-1; clone_size: NA; d_call: NA; cdr3_nt: TGCGCCAGCAGCTTCCCGGGGTACAATGAGCAGTTCTTC; cdr3_aa: CASSFPGYNEQFF
j_call: TRBJ2-3; v_call: TRBV29-1; clone_size: NA; d_call: TRBD1; cdr3_nt: TGCAGCACCGGACAGGGGGCAGATACGCAGTATTTT; cdr3_aa: CSTGQGADTQYF
j_call: TRBJ2-1; v_call: TRBV5-1; clone_size: once; d_call: NA; cdr3_nt: TGCGCCAGCAGCCCACAACCCAATTACAATGAGCAGTTCTTC; cdr3_aa: CASSPQPNYNEQFF
j_call: TRBJ2-4; v_call: TRBV6-5; clone_size: NA; d_call: TRBD2; cdr3_nt: TGTGCCAGCAGTTACTCGGGCGGGAGGGCCAACATTCAGTACTTC; cdr3_aa: CASSYSGGRANIQYF
j_call: TRBJ2-2; v_call: TRBV5-1; clone_size: NA; d_call: NA; cdr3_nt: TGCGCCAGCAGTGGGCGGGGGCCGAACACCGGGGAGCTGTTTTTT; cdr3_aa: CASSGRGPNTGELFF
j_call: TRBJ2-1; v_call: TRBV4-2; clone_size: NA; d_call: TRBD2; cdr3_nt: TGTGCCAGCAGCCAAGAAGTCGGGGGGGCGGATGAGCAGTTCTTC; cdr3_aa: CASSQEVGGADEQFF
j_call: TRBJ2-1; v_call: TRBV11-2; clone_size: few; d_call: TRBD2; cdr3_nt: TGTGCCAGCAGCTTCGGGGGGGGGCATGTTGAGCAGTTCTTC; cdr3_aa: CASSFGGGHVEQFF
j_call: TRBJ2-3; v_call: TRBV20-1; clone_size: NA; d_call: NA; cdr3_nt: TGCAGTGCTAGAGAGGTCGGGGGTATAGATACGCAGTATTTT; cdr3_aa: CSAREVGGIDTQYF
j_call: TRBJ2-1; v_call: TRBV6-1; clone_size: NA; d_call: TRBD1; cdr3_nt: TGTGCCAGCAGTACCCTGGGCGGGACAGGGCTCTACAATGAGCAGTTCTTC; cdr3_aa: CASSTLGGTGLYNEQFF
j_call: TRBJ2-7; v_call: TRBV3-1; clone_size: NA; d_call: TRBD2; cdr3_nt: TGTGCCAGCAGCCACCTAGCGGGGGGTTATCGGGAGCAGTACTTC; cdr3_aa: CASSHLAGGYREQYF
j_call: TRBJ2-1; v_call: TRBV15; clone_size: NA; d_call: TRBD2; cdr3_nt: TGTGCCACCCGAGTAGGCGGGAGCTCCTACAATGAGCAGTTCTTC; cdr3_aa: CATRVGGSSYNEQFF
j_call: TRBJ2-5; v_call: TRBV6-4; clone_size: few; d_call: NA; cdr3_nt: TGTGCCAGCAGTGACTCGACGTCAGGGTCAGAGACCCAGTACTTC; cdr3_aa: CASSDSTSGSETQYF
j_call: TRBJ2-1; v_call: TRBV7-2; clone_size: NA; d_call: NA; cdr3_nt: TGTGCCAGCAGCTGGGGGACTTCGAGTGAGCAGTTCTTC; cdr3_aa: CASSWGTSSEQFF
j_call: TRBJ2-1; v_call: TRBV4-2; clone_size: NA; d_call: TRBD2; cdr3_nt: TGTGCCAGCAGCCAAGATGGGACTAGCTCCTACAATGAGCAGTTCTTC; cdr3_aa: CASSQDGTSSYNEQFF
j_call: TRBJ2-3; v_call: TRBV5-6; clone_size: NA; d_call: NA; cdr3_nt: TGTGCCAGCAGCGTCTATGATACGCAGTATTTT; cdr3_aa: CASSVYDTQYF
j_call: TRBJ2-5; v_call: TRBV7-1; clone_size: NA; d_call: NA; cdr3_nt: TGTGCCAGCAGCCCCCGTCTCGGGGGGCAGACCCAGTACTTC; cdr3_aa: CASSPRLGGQTQYF
j_call: TRBJ1-2; v_call: TRBV10-1; clone_size: NA; d_call: NA; cdr3_nt: TGCGCCAGCAGTGACTTACACGACTTATATGGCTACACCTTC; cdr3_aa: CASSDLHDLYGYTF
j_call: TRBJ2-3; v_call: TRBV7-3; clone_size: NA; d_call: TRBD2; cdr3_nt: TGTGCCAGCGCACTCGCAGGTGGACTAGCGGTTGGAGATACGCAGTATTTT; cdr3_aa: CASALAGGLAVGDTQYF
j_call: TRBJ1-6; v_call: TRBV4-1; clone_size: few; d_call: NA; cdr3_nt: TGCGCCAGCAGCTTTCGACAGCACTATAATTCACCCCTCCACTTT; cdr3_aa: CASSFRQHYNSPLHF
j_call: TRBJ2-1; v_call: TRBV4-1; clone_size: NA; d_call: NA; cdr3_nt: TGCGCCAGCAGCCAATCAGTGGGGGAGCTCTACAATGAGCAGTTCTTC; cdr3_aa: CASSQSVGELYNEQFF